The T cell receptor (beta chain) described here comes from a study of blood T cell repertoires in COVID-19. Study overall: Samples of COVID-19 (acute and convalescent) were obtained from the United States, Italy and Spain.

There are a few counts of this clone. Sequencing used immunoSEQ multiplex PCR; TCRdb keeps in-frame clones, though not all of them. The top ten clones hold about 6% of a sample with some 350,000 clones, over 80% of them seen once. This CDR3 spans 15 amino acids. V was shortened by 0 bases and J by 0 bases, with 9 bases between the two germline ends. Germline loops: CDR1 GTSNPN, CDR2 SVGIG (reference sequence). The receptor's source is a woman in her forties or fifties with COVID-19, enrolled during active disease. V usage is TRBV30 and J usage is TRBJ1-3; tentative D call: TRBD1 (5 bases). Sequenced material: peripheral blood. The CDR3 DNA reads as TGTGCCTGGAGTGTACAGGCAGCCTCTGGAAACACCATATATTTT. Translated: CAWSVQAASGNTIYF. The entire variable domain, with the rest obtained from reference TRBV30 and TRBJ1-3, is as follows: SQTIHQWPATLVQPVGSPLSLECTVEGTSNPNLYWYRQAAGRGLQLLFYSVGIGQISSEVPQNLSASRPQDRQFILSSKKLLLSDSGFYLCAWSVQAASGNTIYFGEGSWLTVV.